This T cell receptor beta chain was captured by sequencing in a study of cytomegalovirus exposure and HLA in healthy donors. Regarding the study as a whole: Most CMV-associated TCR beta chains were later found to appear HLA-restricted. Later analysis identified a missense DCLRE1C variant that was linked to TCR beta V- and J-gene trimming.

CDR1 is LNHDA and CDR2 is SQIVND in the germline V gene (reference sequence). Trimming at V came to 0 bases and at J to 11 bases, leaving 7 bases not matched to a gene. This CDR3 spans 14 amino acids. Use of 60 Vbeta and 13 Jbeta primers characterized the PCR. Only in-frame clones appear in the TCRdb table, and some are missing; sequencing was by immunoSEQ multiplex PCR. The sample contains 130,000 or so clones, around 66% of which appear only once. This clone was seen a few times. Its specificity is unknown. The sequencing input was PBMCs. The V and J genes are TRBV19 and TRBJ1-1; 9 nucleotides line up with TRBD1. This TCR derives from a man between 18 and 35 years old in good health and CMV-seronegative. CDR3 sequence (DNA): TGTGCCAGTAGTATAGATCGGGGGACAGGGCGGGCTTTCTTT. This codes for CASSIDRGTGRAFF.